Listed below are T cell receptor beta chains from one sample, sequenced in a study of T cells in Graves' hyperthyroidism and ophthalmopathy. TCRdb re-analysed the multiplex PCR reads in MiXCR, keeping a single row per CDR3 protein. The repertoire holds about 560,000 distinct CDR3 sequences, with approximately 15% as singletons. Input material: blood. These TCRs come from a woman under 30 with Graves' hyperthyroidism. CDR3s include the opening cysteine and the closing phenylalanine or tryptophan. A D gene is named only where the DNA matches it firmly. Clone size is given for some rows only: seen once, a few or many times, or a class if the clone is expanded.

TRBJ2-7 TRBV2 NA many TGTGCCAGCAGTGAATCCCCAACCTACGAGCAGTACTTC CASSESPTYEQYF
TRBJ1-3 TRBV9 NA few TGTGCCAGCAGCTCGACGGCTAACTCTGGAAACACCATATATTTT CASSSTANSGNTIYF
TRBJ2-1 TRBV28 NA few TGTGCCAGCACCCTGGGCGGGACCCCCCACCTCCGGTTCTTC CASTLGGTPHLRFF
TRBJ1-2 TRBV7-2 NA NA TGTGCCAGCAGCTTAGCCGCGGGGCGCCCCGATGGCTACACCTTC CASSLAAGRPDGYTF
TRBJ2-2 TRBV20-1 NA once TGCAGTGCCCCCAATCCGGTGGGAGCCGGGGAGGTGTTTTTT CSAPNPVGAGEVFF
TRBJ2-1 TRBV12-3/TRBV12-4 TRBD2 many TGTGCCAGCACCCTGACTAGCGGGACCTACAATGAGCAGTTCTTC CASTLTSGTYNEQFF
TRBJ2-1 TRBV28 NA few TGTGCCAGCAGTTCCCGAGAGATCGTCTCCTACAATGAGCAGTTCTTC CASSSREIVSYNEQFF
TRBJ1-1 TRBV27 NA few TGTGCCAGCAGTTCCCTTAGGACAGTTTCAAGCACTGAAGCTTTCTTT CASSSLRTVSSTEAFF
TRBJ1-6 TRBV11-2 TRBD1 NA TGTGCCAGCAGCCGGACAGGGAGAAGCTCCTATAATTCACCCCTCCACTTT CASSRTGRSSYNSPLHF
TRBJ2-4 TRBV5-6 NA NA TGTGCCAGCAGCTTACGCTTCGGTGTGGCCAAAAACATTCAGTACTTC CASSLRFGVAKNIQYF
TRBJ1-5 TRBV20-1 NA NA TGCAGTGCTAGAGTTACCCTGACAGGCAATCAGCCCCAGCATTTT CSARVTLTGNQPQHF
TRBJ2-3 TRBV29-1 NA many TGCAGCGTATGGGCCTCCGGGACTAGCACAGATACGCAGTATTTT CSVWASGTSTDTQYF
TRBJ1-5 TRBV24-1 NA many TGTGCCACCAGTGATGGCAATCAGCCCCAGCATTTT CATSDGNQPQHF
TRBJ2-4 TRBV6-1 NA many TGTGCCACCACCGAGGACCGGAACATTCAGTACTTC CATTEDRNIQYF
TRBJ2-1 TRBV28 NA many TGTGCCAGCAGTTCTCAGCGGGTTTCATACAATGAGCAGTTCTTC CASSSQRVSYNEQFF
TRBJ1-5 TRBV6-1 NA NA TGTGCCAGCAGTGAGGGACGCAGCAATCAGCCCCAGCATTTT CASSEGRSNQPQHF
TRBJ2-7 TRBV7-8 TRBD1 many TGTGCCAGCAGCCCGGGGACAGTCTCCTACGAGCAGTACTTC CASSPGTVSYEQYF
TRBJ2-7 TRBV18 NA NA TGTGCCAGCTCATCTGACGTCTGGAACGAGCAGTACTTC CASSSDVWNEQYF
TRBJ2-3 TRBV5-1 NA many TGCGCCAGCTCGGGACTTCGGGTGGATACGCAGTATTTT CASSGLRVDTQYF
TRBJ2-3 TRBV5-1 NA many TGCGCCAGCAGCTTGGCCGTTAGGACCACAGATACGCAGTATTTT CASSLAVRTTDTQYF
TRBJ2-7 TRBV7-9 NA NA TGTGCCAGCAGCCCGGACCAGGAATACGAGCAGTACTTC CASSPDQEYEQYF
TRBJ1-1 TRBV20-1 NA many TGCAGTGCTAGACGACTAATGAGGACTGAAGCTTTCTTT CSARRLMRTEAFF
TRBJ1-1 TRBV7-9 NA NA TGTGCCAGCAGCCATACCGGGAGGGACACTGAAGCTTTCTTT CASSHTGRDTEAFF
TRBJ2-6 TRBV6-4 NA NA TGTGCCAGCAGTTTCTCAGGGGTTGGGGCCAACGTCCTGACTTTC CASSFSGVGANVLTF
TRBJ1-2 TRBV18 NA many TGTGCCAGCTCACCAGACAGCGAATATGGCTACACCTTC CASSPDSEYGYTF
TRBJ2-7 TRBV2 TRBD1 many TGTGCCAGCATGGGACAGGGGCCGGGCGAGCAGTACTTC CASMGQGPGEQYF
TRBJ2-6 TRBV19 NA many TGTGCCAGTACCAGGAATCCGGGCTCTGGGGCCAACGTCCTGACTTTC CASTRNPGSGANVLTF
TRBJ1-1 TRBV11-1 NA NA TGTGCCAGCAGACCGTCCCGCACGGGAGGAGGGACGGGGGAAGCTTTCTTT CASRPSRTGGGTGEAFF
TRBJ2-3 TRBV12-3/TRBV12-4 NA NA TGTGCCAGCAGTTTAACCGGGTTTTCAGATACGCAGTATTTT CASSLTGFSDTQYF
TRBJ2-3 TRBV7-8 TRBD2 few TGTGCCAGCAGACAGAGACTAGCGGTAGATACGCAGTATTTT CASRQRLAVDTQYF
TRBJ2-7 TRBV20-1 TRBD2 many TGCAGTGCTAGGGTACCGGGACTAGCCTCCTACGAGCAGTACTTC CSARVPGLASYEQYF
TRBJ2-3 TRBV9 NA NA TGTGCCAGCAGCGACGACTACCTGGATACGCAGTATTTT CASSDDYLDTQYF
TRBJ2-5 TRBV6-2/TRBV6-3 NA many TGTGCCAGCATTCCTAAGAACGGCCCTCAAGAGACCCAGTACTTC CASIPKNGPQETQYF
TRBJ2-1 TRBV2 NA many TGTGCCAGCAGGACACAGACTAGCTCCTACAATGAGCAGTTCTTC CASRTQTSSYNEQFF
TRBJ2-3 TRBV5-4 TRBD2 few TGTGCCAGCAGCTCGACTAGCGGGAGGAGGAGAGATACGCAGTATTTT CASSSTSGRRRDTQYF
TRBJ2-7 TRBV12-3/TRBV12-4 TRBD1 few TGTGCCAGCAGGGGACAGTTCCCCTACGAGCAGTACTTC CASRGQFPYEQYF
TRBJ2-1 TRBV7-9 NA NA TGTGCCAGCAGCTTATTCCCGAATGAACCCTACAATGAGCAGTTCTTC CASSLFPNEPYNEQFF
TRBJ2-2 TRBV6-5 NA few TGTGCCAGCAGTTACTCTCGGGCCACGAACACCGGGGAGCTGTTTTTT CASSYSRATNTGELFF
TRBJ2-1 TRBV7-2 TRBD2 many TGTGCCAGCAGCTTAGAGCTCGCCGGGGGGGCGCAGTTCTTC CASSLELAGGAQFF
TRBJ2-3 TRBV20-1 NA NA TGCAGTGCTAGAGATGGGGCGGGGTTCACAGATACGCAGTATTTT CSARDGAGFTDTQYF
TRBJ2-1 TRBV12-3/TRBV12-4 TRBD2 NA TGTGCCAGCAGTTTAAAGGGACTAGCGGGGGGGCCGAATGAGCAGTTCTTC CASSLKGLAGGPNEQFF
TRBJ2-7 TRBV6-2/TRBV6-3 NA NA TGTGCCAGCAGGATCCTGGACTCCGGTGCCTACGAGCAGTACTTC CASRILDSGAYEQYF
TRBJ2-4 TRBV7-2 TRBD2 few TGTGCCAGCAGCTTAGATGGCGGGGGGGCCAACATTCAGTACTTC CASSLDGGGANIQYF
TRBJ2-1 TRBV6-1 NA many TGTGCCAGCAGGGGGGATCGGGCAGAGTCCTACAATGAGCAGTTCTTC CASRGDRAESYNEQFF
TRBJ2-6 TRBV28 TRBD1 NA TGTGCCAGCGCTGGACAGGGGGACTCTGGGGCCAACGTCCTGACTTTC CASAGQGDSGANVLTF
TRBJ2-2 TRBV4-1 NA few TGCGCCAGCAGCTACGGACGGACGAACACCGGGGAGCTGTTTTTT CASSYGRTNTGELFF
TRBJ2-2 TRBV24-1 NA NA TGTGCCACCAGCGCCGGGACACTTTACACCGGGGAGCTGTTTTTT CATSAGTLYTGELFF
TRBJ1-2 TRBV18 TRBD1 few TGTGCCAGCTCACCACCACAGGGGGATAACTATGGCTACACCTTC CASSPPQGDNYGYTF
TRBJ1-2 TRBV27 TRBD1 many TGTGCCAGCAGTTTAAAGGGGACAGTGAATTATGGCTACACCTTC CASSLKGTVNYGYTF
TRBJ2-5 TRBV2 NA NA TGTGCCAGCAGTGAAGGTGCAGGGGGGAGGCACTTC CASSEGAGGRHF
TRBJ1-2 TRBV20-1 NA NA TGCAGTGCTATAAGACGCGACTACACCTTC CSAIRRDYTF
TRBJ2-6 TRBV15 NA many TGTGCCACCAGTGACGCAGCGCGGGGCGGTTCCGGGGCCAACGTCCTGACTTTC CATSDAARGGSGANVLTF
TRBJ1-1 TRBV4-2 NA many TGTGCCAGCAGCCAAGGCACTTGGAACACTGAAGCTTTCTTT CASSQGTWNTEAFF
TRBJ1-1 TRBV27 NA many TGTGCCAGCAGTTCCTGGCTGGACACTGAAGCTTTCTTT CASSSWLDTEAFF
TRBJ2-3 TRBV20-1 TRBD2 few TGCAGTGCTAGAGATTGGGTAGCGGGGGAAGAGACAGATACGCAGTATTTT CSARDWVAGEETDTQYF
TRBJ2-2 TRBV20-1 TRBD1 many TGCAGTGCTAGCGGACAGGGAAACACCGGGGAGCTGTTTTTT CSASGQGNTGELFF
TRBJ2-1 TRBV29-1 NA many TGCAGCGTTGGACCAGGGGTGATTGAGCAGTTCTTC CSVGPGVIEQFF